This passage covers 6 T cell receptor beta chains from one sample sequenced in a study of T cell responses to AZD1222 COVID-19 vaccine. Sequenced by immunoSEQ multiplex PCR; TCRdb stores in-frame clones only, minus some. There are about 97,000 clones in the sample; roughly 87% occur only once, and 15% to 20% lies in the top ten. The specimen was peripheral blood, collected on day 0 of AZD1222 vaccination. The receptors here all came from an adult in good health.

The chain recombines TRBV19 with TRBJ2-7, with 8 bases aligning to TRBD1. V was pared by 5 bases and J by 2 bases, with 8 bases of the junction left unmatched. CDR3 length equals 15 residues. Germline V gene lookup returns CDR1 LNHDA and CDR2 SQIVND (reference sequence). The CDR3 reads CASSSRDRSTYEQYF. CDR3 nucleotides: TGTGCCAGTAGTTCTCGGGACAGGTCCACCTACGAGCAGTACTTC.

This rearrangement joins TRBV6-2 or TRBV6-3 to TRBJ2-7, with no clear D. The V gene lost 7 bases and the J gene lost 0 bases, with 10 bases spanning the gap. The CDR3 is made up of 13 amino acids. Looked up from germline, CDR1 is MNHEY and CDR2 is SVGEGT. The CDR3 here is CASTPQFSYEQYF. The CDR3 region has the DNA TGTGCCAGCACCCCCCAGTTCTCCTACGAGCAGTACTTC.

This clone was seen only a few times. This chain uses TRBV5-4 with TRBJ1-1; TRBD1 matches at 10 bases. With 0 bases clipped from V and 3 bases from J, the junction kept 2 bases outside the gene matches. CDR3 length: 15 residues. Germline V gene lookup returns CDR1 SGHNT and CDR2 YYREEE (reference sequence). In DNA, the CDR3 is TGTGCCAGCAGCTTGGGGGGGACAGGGGACACTGAAGCTTTCTTT. It is translated as CASSLGGTGDTEAFF. The full variable domain, with the rest looked up from reference TRBV5-4 and TRBJ1-1, is ETGVTQSPTHLIKTRGQQVTLRCSSQSGHNTVSWYQQALGQGPQFIFQYYREEENGRGNFPPRFSGLQFPNYSSELNVNALELDDSALYLCASSLGGTGDTEAFFGQGTRLTVV.

The V and J genes are TRBV4-2 and TRBJ2-6; D not certain. The V end lost 0 bases, the J end lost 0 bases, and 6 bases lay between the germline ends. This CDR3 contains 16 residues. Germline CDR1 and CDR2: LGHNA and YNFKEQ. CDR3 region: CASSQEKSSGANVLTF. CDR3 coding DNA: TGTGCCAGCAGCCAAGAGAAGAGCTCTGGGGCCAACGTCCTGACTTTC.

The chain links TRBV7-9 to TRBJ1-6, with 8 positions matching TRBD1. This CDR3 is built from 17 residues. The V and J ends lost 5 bases and 0 bases, in that order; junction bases with no gene match: 6. Germline V gene data show CDR1 as SEHNR and CDR2 as FQNEAQ (reference sequence). The CDR3: CASSPRTGSSYNSPLHF. The CDR3 bases are TGTGCCAGCAGCCCACGGACAGGGAGCTCCTATAATTCACCCCTCCACTTT.

This clone ranks as medium-sized. The gene calls are TRBV28 and TRBJ1-5, with 9 bases lining up with TRBD1. After removal of 1 base from V and 0 bases from J, the junction contained 10 bases not matched to a gene. This CDR3 contains 19 residues. Per germline, CDR1 MDHEN and CDR2 SYDVKM. The CDR3 here is CASSLSGQGSTYSNQPQHF. CDR3 in DNA: TGTGCCAGCAGTTTATCGGGACAGGGATCGACTTATAGCAATCAGCCCCAGCATTTT. Full variable domain (rest looked up from reference TRBV28 and TRBJ1-5): DVKVTQSSRYLVKRTGEKVFLECVQDMDHENMFWYRQDPGLGLRLIYFSYDVKMKEKGDIPEGYSVSREKKERFSLILESASTNQTSMYLCASSLSGQGSTYSNQPQHFGDGTRLSIL.